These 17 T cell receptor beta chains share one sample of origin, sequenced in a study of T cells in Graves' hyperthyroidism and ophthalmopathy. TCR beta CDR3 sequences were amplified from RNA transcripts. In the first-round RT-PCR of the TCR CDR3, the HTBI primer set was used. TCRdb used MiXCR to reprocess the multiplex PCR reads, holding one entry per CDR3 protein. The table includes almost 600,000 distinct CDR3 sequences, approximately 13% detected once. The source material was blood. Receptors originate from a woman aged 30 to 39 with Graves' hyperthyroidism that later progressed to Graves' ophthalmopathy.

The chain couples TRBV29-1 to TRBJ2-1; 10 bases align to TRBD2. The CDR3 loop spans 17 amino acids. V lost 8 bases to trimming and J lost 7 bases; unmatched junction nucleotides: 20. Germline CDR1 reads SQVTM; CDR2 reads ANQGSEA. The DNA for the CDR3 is TGCAGCACCCTCGGTGGTAGCGGGAGGACAGACTCGAATGAGCAGTTCTTC. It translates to CSTLGGSGRTDSNEQFF.

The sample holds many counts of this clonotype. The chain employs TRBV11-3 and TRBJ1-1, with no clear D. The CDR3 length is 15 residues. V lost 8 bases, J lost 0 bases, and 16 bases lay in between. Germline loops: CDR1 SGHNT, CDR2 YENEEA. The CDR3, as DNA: TGTGCCAGCGCCTCCTCACGAATACTGAACACTGAAGCTTTCTTT. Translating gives CASASSRILNTEAFF. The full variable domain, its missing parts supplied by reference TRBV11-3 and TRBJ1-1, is EAGVVQSPRYKIIEKKQPVAFWCNPISGHNTLYWYLQNLGQGPELLIRYENEEAVDDSQLPKDRFSAERLKGVDSTLKIQPAELGDSAVYLCASASSRILNTEAFFGQGTRLTVV.

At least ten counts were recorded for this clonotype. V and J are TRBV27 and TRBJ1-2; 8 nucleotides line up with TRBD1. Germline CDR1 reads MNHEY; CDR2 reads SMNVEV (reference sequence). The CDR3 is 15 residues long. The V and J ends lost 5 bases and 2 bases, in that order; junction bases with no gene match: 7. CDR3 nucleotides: TGTGCCAGCAGTAGCAGGGGGCTGTCAAACTATGGCTACACCTTC. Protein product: CASSSRGLSNYGYTF.

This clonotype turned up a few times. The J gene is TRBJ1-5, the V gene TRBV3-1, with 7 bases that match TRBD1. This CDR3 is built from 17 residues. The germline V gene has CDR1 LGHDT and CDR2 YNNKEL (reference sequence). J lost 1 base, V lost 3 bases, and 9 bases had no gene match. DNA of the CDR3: TGTGCCAGCAGCCACCGACAGGGAGGTTTGAGCAATCAGCCCCAGCATTTT. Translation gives CASSHRQGGLSNQPQHF.

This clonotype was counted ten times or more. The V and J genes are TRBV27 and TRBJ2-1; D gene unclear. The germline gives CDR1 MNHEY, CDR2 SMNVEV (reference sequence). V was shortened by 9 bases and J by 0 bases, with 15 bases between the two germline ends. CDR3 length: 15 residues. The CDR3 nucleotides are TGTGCCAGTTCCTCATGGGTTAGCTCCTACAATGAGCAGTTCTTC. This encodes CASSSWVSSYNEQFF.

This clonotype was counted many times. This CDR3 reads CASSFGLAGTLDTQYF. In DNA form, the CDR3 reads TGTGCCAGTAGTTTCGGGCTAGCGGGGACCTTGGATACGCAGTATTTT. The chain employs TRBV19 and TRBJ2-3; 9 bases are shared with TRBD2. This CDR3 is 16 amino acids long. V dropped 5 bases and J dropped 6; count of bases not matched to a gene: 12. The germline CDR1 and CDR2 sequences are LNHDA and SQIVND (reference sequence).

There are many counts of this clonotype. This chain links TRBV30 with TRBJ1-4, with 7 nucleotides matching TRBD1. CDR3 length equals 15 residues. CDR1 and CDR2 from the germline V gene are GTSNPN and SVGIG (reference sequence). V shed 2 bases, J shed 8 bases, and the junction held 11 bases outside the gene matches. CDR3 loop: CAWSPAGQLSEKLFF. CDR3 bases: TGTGCCTGGAGTCCAGCGGGACAGCTTAGCGAAAAACTGTTTTTT.

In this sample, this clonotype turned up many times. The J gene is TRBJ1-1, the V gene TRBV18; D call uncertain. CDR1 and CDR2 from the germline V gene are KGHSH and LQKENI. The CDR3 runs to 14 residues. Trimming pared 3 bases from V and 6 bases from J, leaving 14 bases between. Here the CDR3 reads CASSPGGGVPEAFF. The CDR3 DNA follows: TGTGCCAGCTCACCTGGAGGCGGGGTGCCTGAAGCTTTCTTT.

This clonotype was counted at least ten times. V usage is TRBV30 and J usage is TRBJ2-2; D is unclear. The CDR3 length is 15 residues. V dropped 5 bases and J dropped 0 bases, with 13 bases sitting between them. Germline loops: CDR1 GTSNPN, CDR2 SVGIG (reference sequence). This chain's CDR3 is CAWGLHPSNTGELFF. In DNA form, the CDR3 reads TGTGCCTGGGGATTACATCCTTCGAACACCGGGGAGCTGTTTTTT.

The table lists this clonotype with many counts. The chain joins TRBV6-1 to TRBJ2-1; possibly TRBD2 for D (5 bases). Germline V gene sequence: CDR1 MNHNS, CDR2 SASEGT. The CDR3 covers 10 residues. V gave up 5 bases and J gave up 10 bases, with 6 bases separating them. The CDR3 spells CASSSGEQFF. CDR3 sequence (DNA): TGTGCCAGCAGTTCGGGGGAGCAGTTCTTC.

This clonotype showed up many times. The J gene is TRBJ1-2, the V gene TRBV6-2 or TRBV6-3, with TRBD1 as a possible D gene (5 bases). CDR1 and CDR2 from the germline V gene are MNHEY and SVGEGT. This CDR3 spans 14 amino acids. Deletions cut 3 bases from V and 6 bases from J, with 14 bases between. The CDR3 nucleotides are TGTGCCAGCAGTTATAGACAGCAGTCTCATGGCTACACCTTC. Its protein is CASSYRQQSHGYTF.

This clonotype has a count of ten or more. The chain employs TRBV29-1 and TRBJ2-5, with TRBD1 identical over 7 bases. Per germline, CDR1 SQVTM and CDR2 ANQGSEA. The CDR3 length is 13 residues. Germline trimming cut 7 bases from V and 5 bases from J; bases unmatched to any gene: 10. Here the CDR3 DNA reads TGCAGCGGCAAGGGGGCGTGGAGGGAGACCCAGTACTTC. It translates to CSGKGAWRETQYF.

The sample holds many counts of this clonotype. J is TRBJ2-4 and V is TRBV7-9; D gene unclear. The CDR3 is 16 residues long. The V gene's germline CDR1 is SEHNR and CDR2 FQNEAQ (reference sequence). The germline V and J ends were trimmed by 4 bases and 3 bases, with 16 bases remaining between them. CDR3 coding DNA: TGTGCCAGCAGCTCTTCCCTGAGCTCGGTCAAAAACATTCAGTACTTC. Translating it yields CASSSSLSSVKNIQYF.

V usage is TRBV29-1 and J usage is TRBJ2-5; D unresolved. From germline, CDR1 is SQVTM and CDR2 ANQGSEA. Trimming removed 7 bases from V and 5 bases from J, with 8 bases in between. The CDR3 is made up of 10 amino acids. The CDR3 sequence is CSATWETQYF. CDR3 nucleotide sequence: TGCAGCGCGACGTGGGAGACCCAGTACTTC.

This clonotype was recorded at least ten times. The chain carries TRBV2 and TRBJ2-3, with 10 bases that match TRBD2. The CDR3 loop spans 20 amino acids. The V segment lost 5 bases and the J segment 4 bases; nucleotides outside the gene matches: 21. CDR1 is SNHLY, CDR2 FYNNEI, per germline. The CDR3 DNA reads TGTGCCAGCAGTCCCCGGGGCCCTTTACTAGCGGGGACGTGGGCAGATACGCAGTATTTT. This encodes CASSPRGPLLAGTWADTQYF.

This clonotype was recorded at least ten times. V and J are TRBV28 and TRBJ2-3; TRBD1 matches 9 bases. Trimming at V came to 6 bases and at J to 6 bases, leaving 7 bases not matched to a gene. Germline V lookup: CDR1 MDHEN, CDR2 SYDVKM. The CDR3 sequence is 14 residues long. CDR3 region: CASSQQGAGDTQYF. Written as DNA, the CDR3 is TGTGCCAGCAGCCAACAGGGGGCAGGGGATACGCAGTATTTT.

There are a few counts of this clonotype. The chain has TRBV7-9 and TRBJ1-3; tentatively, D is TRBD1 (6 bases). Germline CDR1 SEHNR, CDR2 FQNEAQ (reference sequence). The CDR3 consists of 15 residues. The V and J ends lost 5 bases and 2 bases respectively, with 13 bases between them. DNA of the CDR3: TGTGCCAGCAGCCCAGCGGGGGCAGCTGGAAACACCATATATTTT. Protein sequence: CASSPAGAAGNTIYF.